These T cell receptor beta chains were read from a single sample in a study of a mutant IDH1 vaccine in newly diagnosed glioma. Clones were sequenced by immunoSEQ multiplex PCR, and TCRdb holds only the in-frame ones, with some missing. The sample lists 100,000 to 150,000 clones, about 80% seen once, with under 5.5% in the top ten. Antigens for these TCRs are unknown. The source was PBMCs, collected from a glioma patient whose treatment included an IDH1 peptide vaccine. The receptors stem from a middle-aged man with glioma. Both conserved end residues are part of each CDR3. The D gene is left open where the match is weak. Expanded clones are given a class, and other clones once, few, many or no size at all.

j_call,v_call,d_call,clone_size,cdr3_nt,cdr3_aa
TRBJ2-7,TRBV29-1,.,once,TGCAGCGTGGCAGGGGATCGGTACGAGCAGTACTTC,CSVAGDRYEQYF
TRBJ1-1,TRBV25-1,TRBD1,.,TGTGCCAGCAGTGAATGGGAGGGGGCTGGCACTGAAGCTTTCTTT,CASSEWEGAGTEAFF
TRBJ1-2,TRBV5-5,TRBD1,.,TGTGCCAGCATCAACTTTGACAGGGCAAGGTATGGCTACACCTTC,CASINFDRARYGYTF
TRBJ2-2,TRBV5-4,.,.,TGTGCCAGCAGCTTCTCGGACGGGGAGCTGTTTTTT,CASSFSDGELFF
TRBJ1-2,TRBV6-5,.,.,TGTGCCAGCAGGGATAGGGATGGCTACACCTTC,CASRDRDGYTF
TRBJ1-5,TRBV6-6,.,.,TGTGCCAGCAGGGTGGGTAGCAATCAGCCCCAGCATTTT,CASRVGSNQPQHF
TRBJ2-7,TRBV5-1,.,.,TGCGCCAGCAGCTTGTACCGGGGGAGAGGCGAGCAGTACTTC,CASSLYRGRGEQYF
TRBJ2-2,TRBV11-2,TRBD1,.,TGTGCCAGCAGCTTCCGCATACCGGGACAGGGCGACACCGGGGAGCTGTTTTTT,CASSFRIPGQGDTGELFF
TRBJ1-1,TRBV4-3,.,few,TGCGCCAGCAGCCACCTCCCTGCGGACAAGAACACTGAAGCTTTCTTT,CASSHLPADKNTEAFF
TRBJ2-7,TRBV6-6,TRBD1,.,TGTGCCAGCAGTTACCGTGCGACAGGGTCCTACGAGCAGTACTTC,CASSYRATGSYEQYF
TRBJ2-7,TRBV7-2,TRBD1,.,TGTGCCAGCAGCCCACGGGGACAGGGGGCTTTCGAGCAGTACTTC,CASSPRGQGAFEQYF
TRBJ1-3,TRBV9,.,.,TGTGCCAGCAGCGTGACAGCCGTCTCTGGAAACACCATATATTTT,CASSVTAVSGNTIYF
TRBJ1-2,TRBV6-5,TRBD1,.,TGTGCCAGCAGTAGCCGGGACAGGGGGGCCTATGGCTACACCTTC,CASSSRDRGAYGYTF